This section outlines one T cell receptor beta chain sequence together with its context. Per the authors' pipeline: How many nucleated cells were present was estimated from reference gene primer amplification. The repertoire was sequenced with immunoSEQ multiplex PCR; TCRdb's copy has only in-frame clones and lacks some. Clone size and V and J calls were adopted from that table, with D and trimming inferred from the DNA. Of 300,000 to 350,000 clones listed, about 87% are singletons. This sample was taken from a study of blood T cell repertoires in COVID-19. V was shortened by 1 base and J by 4 bases, with 7 bases between the two germline ends. Germline CDR1 LGHDT, CDR2 YNNKEL (reference sequence). The CDR3 spans 13 residues.

The receptor comes from a woman under 30 who had recovered from COVID-19. The gene calls are TRBV3-1 (or the pseudogene TRBV3-2) and TRBJ1-1; D unresolved. Sequencing was carried out using PBMCs or T cells enriched from blood (not recorded which). The chain's CDR3 is CASSQVYSTEAFF. In DNA form, the CDR3 reads TGTGCCAGCAGCCAAGTGTACTCCACTGAAGCTTTCTTT.